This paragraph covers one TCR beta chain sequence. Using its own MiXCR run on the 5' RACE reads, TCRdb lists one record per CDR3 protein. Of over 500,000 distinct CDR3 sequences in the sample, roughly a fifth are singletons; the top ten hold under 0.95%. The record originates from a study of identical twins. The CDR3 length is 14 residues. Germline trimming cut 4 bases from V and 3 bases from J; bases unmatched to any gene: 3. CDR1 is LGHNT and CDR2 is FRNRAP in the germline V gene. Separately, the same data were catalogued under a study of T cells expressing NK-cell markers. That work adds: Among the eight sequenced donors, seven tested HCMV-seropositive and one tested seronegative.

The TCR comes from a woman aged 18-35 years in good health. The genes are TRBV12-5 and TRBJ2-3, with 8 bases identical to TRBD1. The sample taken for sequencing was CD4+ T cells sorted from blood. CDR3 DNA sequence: TGTGCTAGTGGTTCGGGACAGGCGACAGATACGCAGTATTTT. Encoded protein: CASGSGQATDTQYF. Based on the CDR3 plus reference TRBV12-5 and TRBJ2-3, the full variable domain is DARVTQTPRHKVTEMGQEVTMRCQPILGHNTVFWYRQTMMQGLELLAYFRNRAPLDDSGMPKDRFSAEMPDATLATLKIQPSEPRDSAVYFCASGSGQATDTQYFGPGTRLTVL.